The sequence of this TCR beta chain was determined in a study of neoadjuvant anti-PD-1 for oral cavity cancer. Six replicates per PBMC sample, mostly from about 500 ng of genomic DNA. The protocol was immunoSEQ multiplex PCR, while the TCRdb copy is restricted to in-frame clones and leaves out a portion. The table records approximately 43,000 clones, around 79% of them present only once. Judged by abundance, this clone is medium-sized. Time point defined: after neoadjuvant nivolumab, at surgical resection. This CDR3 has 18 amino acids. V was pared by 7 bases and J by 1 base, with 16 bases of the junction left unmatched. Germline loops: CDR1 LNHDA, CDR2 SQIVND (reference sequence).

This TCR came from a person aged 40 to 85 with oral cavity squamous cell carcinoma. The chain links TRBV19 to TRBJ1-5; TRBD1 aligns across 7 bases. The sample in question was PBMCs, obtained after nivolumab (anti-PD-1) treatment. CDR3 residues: CASTSGTVGFGSNQPQHF. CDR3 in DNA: TGTGCCAGTACCTCCGGGACAGTGGGCTTCGGGAGCAATCAGCCCCAGCATTTT.